These T cell receptor beta chains were read from a single sample in a study of cytomegalovirus exposure and HLA in healthy donors. Some clones are missing from TCRdb's copy, which holds only in-frame ones; the method was immunoSEQ multiplex PCR. The table includes under 85,000 clones, about four fifths detected once. Sequencing used PBMCs. These receptors came from a woman aged 25 to 39 in good health and CMV-seronegative. CDR3s include the opening cysteine and the closing phenylalanine or tryptophan. The D gene is left open where the match is weak. Clone size appears in some rows only: once, few, many, or a class for an expanded clone.

j_call v_call clone_size d_call cdr3_aa cdr3_nt
TRBJ2-2 TRBV4-3 few NA CASSPEGRIMTGELFF TGCGCCAGCAGCCCGGAGGGTCGGATCATGACCGGGGAGCTGTTTTTT
TRBJ1-1 TRBV30 NA NA CAWRKQVAAEAFF TGTGCCTGGAGGAAACAGGTCGCTGCTGAAGCTTTCTTT
TRBJ1-5 TRBV7-2 NA NA CASSPFEGSARQPQHF TGTGCCAGCAGCCCATTTGAAGGGAGCGCTCGTCAGCCCCAGCATTTT
TRBJ2-1 TRBV6-5 NA TRBD2 CASSYMRGGPGEQFF TGTGCCAGCAGTTACATGCGGGGGGGCCCTGGTGAGCAGTTCTTC
TRBJ1-1 TRBV7-2 NA NA CASSPDRMNTEAFF TGTGCCAGCAGCCCCGACAGGATGAACACTGAAGCTTTCTTT
TRBJ1-3 TRBV4-1 NA NA CASSQESGRSGNTIYF TGCGCCAGCAGCCAAGAGTCAGGGCGCTCTGGAAACACCATATATTTT
TRBJ2-7 TRBV27 NA TRBD1 CASSSQGETYEQYF TGTGCCAGCAGTTCTCAGGGGGAGACCTACGAGCAGTACTTC
TRBJ1-2 TRBV10-3 NA NA CAISELSGANYGYTF TGTGCCATCAGTGAGTTGTCGGGGGCTAACTATGGCTACACCTTC
TRBJ1-1 TRBV5-4 few NA CASSSGQTNTEAFF TGTGCCAGCAGCTCTGGACAGACGAACACTGAAGCTTTCTTT
TRBJ1-2 TRBV5-1 NA NA CASSQDTEPALWGYTF TGCGCCAGCAGTCAAGACACTGAGCCCGCTTTGTGGGGCTACACCTTC
TRBJ2-7 TRBV30 NA NA CAWSGRYEQYF TGTGCCTGGAGTGGGAGGTACGAGCAGTACTTC
TRBJ1-6 TRBV5-8 few TRBD1 CASTLTGVYNSPLHF TGTGCCAGCACACTAACAGGGGTTTATAATTCACCCCTCCACTTT
TRBJ2-5 TRBV7-6 NA TRBD2 CASSLAQSSGRTATQYF TGTGCCAGCAGCTTAGCGCAGTCTAGCGGGAGGACTGCGACCCAGTACTTC
TRBJ2-3 TRBV29-1 NA TRBD1 CSVGTGSTDTQYF TGCAGCGTAGGGACAGGGTCCACAGATACGCAGTATTTT
TRBJ2-5 TRBV14 few TRBD2 CASSRRGAGEETQYF TGTGCCAGCAGTCGGCGGGGGGCGGGAGAAGAGACCCAGTACTTC
TRBJ1-1 TRBV14 NA NA CASSPQVRYTEAFF TGTGCCAGCAGCCCACAGGTCCGCTACACTGAAGCTTTCTTT
TRBJ1-2 TRBV13 NA NA CASSSLTEPNYGYTF TGTGCCAGCAGCTCCCTGACGGAGCCTAACTATGGCTACACCTTC
TRBJ1-5 TRBV30 NA NA CAWSVGEFGNQPQHF TGTGCCTGGAGTGTAGGGGAATTCGGCAATCAGCCCCAGCATTTT
TRBJ2-3 TRBV9 NA TRBD2 CASSVDPAGEGDTQYF TGTGCCAGCAGCGTAGATCCAGCGGGAGAGGGAGATACGCAGTATTTT
TRBJ1-1 TRBV6-5 NA NA CASSTRGRTEAFF TGTGCCAGCAGTACCAGAGGGAGAACTGAAGCTTTCTTT
TRBJ1-4 TRBV6-1 NA NA CASSGQQGPGEKLFF TGTGCCAGCAGTGGCCAGCAAGGGCCGGGGGAAAAACTGTTTTTT
TRBJ1-1 TRBV7-3 few TRBD1 CASSITGTGTKAFF TGTGCCAGCAGCATCACCGGGACAGGGACAAAAGCTTTCTTT
TRBJ1-1 TRBV16 NA TRBD1 CASSPKGQGTEAFF TGTGCCAGCAGCCCTAAAGGACAGGGCACTGAAGCTTTCTTT
TRBJ1-2 TRBV29-1 NA NA CSVSSGGGSYGYTF TGCAGCGTTTCCTCCGGGGGGGGCAGCTATGGCTACACCTTC
TRBJ2-1 TRBV29-1 NA TRBD2 CSVGGGFSYNEQFF TGCAGCGTTGGGGGGGGATTCTCCTACAATGAGCAGTTCTTC
TRBJ2-1 TRBV9 NA NA CASSVGGDRINEQFF TGTGCCAGCAGCGTAGGGGGTGACAGGATTAATGAGCAGTTCTTC
TRBJ1-1 TRBV6-5 NA NA CASSRQGSGPAFF TGTGCCAGCAGCAGACAAGGTTCAGGTCCCGCTTTCTTT
TRBJ1-1 TRBV6-5 NA NA CASSYAGVMAEAFF TGTGCCAGCAGTTACGCAGGGGTAATGGCTGAAGCTTTCTTT
TRBJ1-4 TRBV30 NA TRBD1 CAWSPGQGGEKLFF TGTGCCTGGAGTCCTGGACAGGGAGGGGAAAAACTGTTTTTT